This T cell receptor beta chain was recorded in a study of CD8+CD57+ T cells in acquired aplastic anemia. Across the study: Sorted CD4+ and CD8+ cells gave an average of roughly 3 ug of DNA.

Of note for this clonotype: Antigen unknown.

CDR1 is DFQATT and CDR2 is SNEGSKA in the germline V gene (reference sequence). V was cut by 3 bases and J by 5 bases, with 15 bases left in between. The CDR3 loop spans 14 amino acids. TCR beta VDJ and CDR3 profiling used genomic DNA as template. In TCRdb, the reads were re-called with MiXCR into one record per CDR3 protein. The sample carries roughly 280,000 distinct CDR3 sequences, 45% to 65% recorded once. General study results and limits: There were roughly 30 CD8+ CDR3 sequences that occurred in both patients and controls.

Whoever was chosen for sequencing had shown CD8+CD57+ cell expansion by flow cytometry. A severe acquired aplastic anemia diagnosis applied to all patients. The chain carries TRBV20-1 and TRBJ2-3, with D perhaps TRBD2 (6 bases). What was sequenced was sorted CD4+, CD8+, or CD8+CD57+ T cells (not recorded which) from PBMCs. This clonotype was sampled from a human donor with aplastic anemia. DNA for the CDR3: TGCAGTGCTAGCTTGCCCGGGGGAGGAGATACGCAGTATTTT. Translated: CSASLPGGGDTQYF.